The 17 T cell receptor beta chains below come from one sample, sequenced in a study of spatial heterogeneity in lung cancer. Time point specified: sample taken at primary tumor resection. TCRdb processed the 5' RACE reads anew with MiXCR; each CDR3 protein has one entry. This table holds approximately 20,000 distinct CDR3 sequences, around 4.3% found once. This specimen was PBMCs, taken at surgery. These receptors all come from a male donor with early-stage non-small cell lung cancer.

This clonotype was detected many times. This rearrangement joins TRBV7-9 to TRBJ2-1; 7 nucleotides match TRBD2. This CDR3 comprises 16 residues. Germline trimming cut 5 bases from V and 3 bases from J; bases unmatched to any gene: 10. The germline V gene has CDR1 SEHNR and CDR2 FQNEAQ (reference sequence). The CDR3 DNA is TGTGCCAGCAGCCCAACGGCTAGCGGCGGCTACAATGAGCAGTTCTTC. This codes for CASSPTASGGYNEQFF.

This clonotype was recorded many times. The CDR3 coding sequence is TGCGCCAGCAGCTTGTCCGGCGCCGGGGAGCTGTTTTTT. This sequence encodes CASSLSGAGELFF. This sequence joins TRBV5-1 and TRBJ2-2; D unclear. V was shortened by 1 base and J by 6 bases, with 7 bases between the two germline ends. This CDR3 region has 13 residues. Per germline, CDR1 SGHRS and CDR2 YFSETQ.

This clonotype was counted many times. V gene TRBV7-3 combines with J gene TRBJ2-3, with D perhaps assigned TRBD1 or TRBD2 (5 bases each). Trimming shortened V by 6 bases and J by 7 bases, and 23 bases separated the two germline ends. Germline loops: CDR1 SGHTA, CDR2 FQGTGA. The CDR3 has 16 residues. The chain's CDR3 is CASSWDGAVGSNTQYF. CDR3 coding DNA: TGTGCCAGCAGTTGGGACGGGGCTGTAGGTTCAAATACGCAGTATTTT.

The gene calls are TRBV4-2 and TRBJ2-7; 8 bases are a match to TRBD2. Germline loops: CDR1 LGHNA, CDR2 YNFKEQ. J was trimmed by 0 bases and V by 0 bases; bases with no gene match: 7. The CDR3 is made up of 17 amino acids. Here the CDR3 DNA reads TGTGCCAGCAGCCAAGATCTAGTAGCGGGGCCCTCCTACGAGCAGTACTTC. It translates to CASSQDLVAGPSYEQYF.

This clonotype was counted many times. The J gene is TRBJ2-3, the V gene TRBV9; 11 bases are shared with TRBD2. The CDR3 has 17 amino acids. The ends lost 3 bases at V and 0 bases at J; junction bases unmatched: 6. Germline lookup yields CDR1 SGDLS and CDR2 YYNGEE. The CDR3 DNA reads TGTGCCAGCAGCGCCCACCCTAGCGGGGGGAGCACAGATACGCAGTATTTT. Translating gives CASSAHPSGGSTDTQYF. The full variable domain, with the rest looked up from reference TRBV9 and TRBJ2-3, is DSGVTQTPKHLITATGQRVTLRCSPRSGDLSVYWYQQSLDQGLQFLIQYYNGEERAKGNILERFSAQQFPDLHSELNLSSLELGDSALYFCASSAHPSGGSTDTQYFGPGTRLTVL.

In this sample, this clonotype turned up a few times. This chain uses TRBV12-3 or TRBV12-4 with TRBJ2-7; 7 bases map to TRBD2. The junction had 12 bases not matched to a gene; V was cut back by 4 bases and J by 6 bases. The CDR3 has 15 residues. The CDR3 reads CASSSLPSTGGEQYF. In DNA, the CDR3 is TGTGCCAGCAGTTCACTTCCATCGACGGGGGGCGAGCAGTACTTC.

The gene calls are TRBV5-1 and TRBJ1-4; D is possibly TRBD1 (5 bases). The V gene lost 4 bases and the J gene lost 0 bases, with 7 bases spanning the gap. This CDR3 spans 14 amino acids. Germline assignment: CDR1 SGHRS and CDR2 YFSETQ. CDR3 region: CASSPTATNEKLFF. In DNA form, the CDR3 reads TGCGCCAGCAGCCCGACAGCAACTAATGAAAAACTGTTTTTT.

This clonotype was observed a handful of times. The V call is TRBV4-2, the J call TRBJ2-3, with D perhaps being TRBD1 or TRBD2 (5 bases each). The CDR3 covers 14 residues. Germline CDR1 is LGHNA and CDR2 is YNFKEQ. Trimming took off 1 base at V and 1 base at J, with 6 bases between the two ends. The CDR3 loop reads CASSQGGGTDTQYF. CDR3 DNA: TGTGCCAGCAGCCAAGGAGGGGGCACAGATACGCAGTATTTT.

By sample share, this clonotype is medium-sized. The chain uses TRBV6-2 or TRBV6-3 and TRBJ2-4, with a weak D call TRBD1 (7 bases). The V end lost 5 bases, the J end lost 0 bases, and 14 bases lay between the germline ends. The V gene's germline CDR1 is MNHEY and CDR2 SVGEGT. This CDR3 has 16 residues. CDR3 residues: CASSARQGLAKNIQYF. CDR3 nucleotides: TGTGCCAGCAGTGCTCGACAGGGACTAGCCAAAAACATTCAGTACTTC.

This clonotype was seen ten or more times. This chain uses TRBV30 with TRBJ2-1; D perhaps matches TRBD1 (6 bases). Trimming cost V 5 bases and J 0 bases, with 11 bases left between them. The CDR3 covers 14 residues. Germline V gene data show CDR1 as GTSNPN and CDR2 as SVGIG (reference sequence). CDR3: CAWGMDSSYNEQFF. In DNA, the CDR3 is TGTGCCTGGGGGATGGACAGCTCCTACAATGAGCAGTTCTTC.

This clonotype is a singleton in its sample. A much larger clonotype is one base distant, so this may be a read error. The conserved phenylalanine or tryptophan normally closing the CDR3 is absent here, so this likely arose from a read error. The rearrangement uses TRBV5-1 and TRBJ2-3; D might be TRBD1 (5 bases). V gave up 2 bases and J gave up 0 bases, with 10 bases separating them. The CDR3 is made up of 15 amino acids. From germline, CDR1 is SGHRS and CDR2 YFSETQ. CDR3 residues: CASSFQGASTDTQYS. The CDR3 DNA is TGCGCCAGCAGCTTCCAGGGCGCTAGCACAGATACGCAGTATTCT.

This clonotype was detected ten times or more. This chain connects TRBV20-1 to TRBJ2-3; 7 nucleotides align to TRBD1. The CDR3 consists of 15 residues. The junction had 10 bases not matched to a gene; V was cut back by 1 base and J by 6 bases. The V gene's germline CDR1 is DFQATT and CDR2 SNEGSKA (reference sequence). The CDR3 DNA reads TGCAGTGCTAGAGGGACCCCAGAGGGGGCGGATACGCAGTATTTT. This codes for CSARGTPEGADTQYF.

This clonotype was picked up many times. The V call is TRBV5-1, the J call TRBJ2-2, with 10 nucleotides matching TRBD2. Germline-derived CDR1 and CDR2 are SGHRS and YFSETQ. CDR3 length: 17 amino acids. Losses at the gene ends were 4 bases for V and 4 bases for J; bases not matched to a gene: 10. The CDR3 sequence: CASSPAAGGPVTGELFF. DNA for the CDR3: TGCGCCAGCAGCCCCGCAGCGGGGGGGCCGGTCACCGGGGAGCTGTTTTTT.

In its sample, this clonotype was seen many times. The chain joins TRBV6-2 or TRBV6-3 to TRBJ1-5, with D hard to call. Germline V lookup: CDR1 MNHEY, CDR2 SVGEGT. CDR3 length: 12 residues. The V end was cut by 2 bases, the J end by 7 bases, with 6 bases between. The chain's CDR3 is CASSYNGQPQHF. DNA of the CDR3: TGTGCCAGCAGTTACAACGGCCAGCCCCAGCATTTT.

This clonotype was seen many times. The chain uses TRBV7-2 and TRBJ1-2; 9 bases fit TRBD1. The CDR3 has 14 amino acids. Germline lookup yields CDR1 SGHTA and CDR2 FQGNSA. V shed 6 bases, J shed 7 bases, and the junction held 9 bases outside the gene matches. The CDR3 sequence is CASRTDRGSGGYTF. The CDR3 coding sequence is TGTGCCAGCAGGACCGACAGGGGGTCTGGTGGCTACACCTTC. The full variable domain, completed using reference TRBV7-2 and TRBJ1-2, is GAGVSQSPSNKVTEKGKDVELRCDPISGHTALYWYRQSLGQGLEFLIYFQGNSAPDKSGLPSDRFSAERTGGSVSTLTIQRTQQEDSAVYLCASRTDRGSGGYTFGSGTRLTVV.

This clonotype is termed medium-sized. This chain uses TRBV11-2 with TRBJ2-1; the D is unclear. V dropped 1 base and J dropped 1 base, with 8 bases sitting between them. Germline V gene data show CDR1 as SGHAT and CDR2 as FQNNGV. CDR3 size: 15 residues. The CDR3 reads CASSLAATSYNEQFF. The CDR3, as DNA: TGTGCCAGCAGCTTAGCCGCGACATCCTACAATGAGCAGTTCTTC.

This clonotype was observed at least ten times. The V and J genes are TRBV12-3 or TRBV12-4 and TRBJ1-2; TRBD1 might be the D (5 bases). Trimming took off 7 bases at V and 8 bases at J, with 17 bases between the two ends. The CDR3 sequence is 13 residues long. CDR3 region: CASTRTAEGGYTF. CDR3 nucleotides: TGTGCCAGCACTCGGACTGCCGAGGGGGGCTACACCTTC.